These 20 T cell receptor beta chains came from one sample sequenced in a study of blood T cell repertoires in COVID-19. The table came from immunoSEQ multiplex PCR; TCRdb's copy has only in-frame clones and leaves some out. The sample comprises approximately 280,000 clones, approximately 83% of which are singletons, and about 11% rests with the top ten. Sequencing was carried out using peripheral blood. The receptors here all came from a woman in her 70s with acute or convalescent COVID-19.

The chain couples TRBV19 to TRBJ1-2; D is undetermined. V lost 4 bases, J lost 6 bases, and 18 bases lay in between. The CDR3 has 15 amino acids. Germline V lookup: CDR1 LNHDA, CDR2 SQIVND (reference sequence). DNA of the CDR3: TGTGCCAGTAGTAGCGCGACCTCAGGTATCCATGGCTACACCTTC. It is translated as CASSSATSGIHGYTF. Full variable domain (missing parts from reference TRBV19 and TRBJ1-2): DGGITQSPKYLFRKEGQNVTLSCEQNLNHDAMYWYRQDPGQGLRLIYYSQIVNDFQKGDIAEGYSVSREKKESFPLTVTSAQKNPTAFYLCASSSATSGIHGYTFGSGTRLTVV.

This chain connects TRBV5-8 to TRBJ1-6, with D tentatively TRBD1 (6 bases). The germline V and J ends were trimmed by 2 bases and 10 bases, with 16 bases remaining between them. CDR1 and CDR2 from the germline V gene are SGHTS and YDEGEE. The CDR3 is 15 amino acids. CDR3 sequence (DNA): TGTGCCAGCAGCTTTCCGGGGGCGGGGGGATCACCCCTCCACTTT. This codes for CASSFPGAGGSPLHF.

This rearrangement joins TRBV18 to TRBJ1-1, with 9 bases that match TRBD1. Trimming cost V 3 bases and J 11 bases; bases outside gene matches: 10. The length of the CDR3 is 14 residues. Germline CDR1 KGHSH, CDR2 LQKENI. In DNA form, the CDR3 reads TGTGCCAGCTCACCCTCGGACAGGGGACAGGAGGCTTTCTTT. Translating it yields CASSPSDRGQEAFF.

This clone was observed a handful of times. The junction shows a germline mismatch at one end, possibly a read error. The rearrangement links TRBV11-3 to TRBJ1-1, with D possibly TRBD1 on 6 matching bases. CDR1 is SGHNT and CDR2 is YENEEA in the germline V gene. There are 13 residues in the CDR3. CDR3 in DNA: TGTGCCAGCAGCTTAGGTCTCTCAGGGGCGGCCTGGTGG. Residues: CASSLGLSGAAWW.

V is TRBV7-9 and J is TRBJ1-2, with 7 nucleotides matching TRBD1. Germline V gene lookup returns CDR1 SEHNR and CDR2 FQNEAQ (reference sequence). The CDR3 length is 14 residues. The junction had 10 bases not matched to a gene; V was cut back by 4 bases and J by 8 bases. CDR3 in amino acids: CASSSSSGTDGYTF. DNA for the CDR3: TGTGCCAGCAGCTCGTCATCCGGGACAGACGGCTACACCTTC.

The CDR3 reads CAGTRGRGGKETQYF. The CDR3 DNA reads as TGTGCCGGGACGCGGGGGCGGGGGGGCAAAGAGACCCAGTACTTC. V usage is TRBV2 and J usage is TRBJ2-5, with 9 nucleotides matching TRBD2. Trimming took 11 bases from V and 3 from J; bases not matched to a gene: 13. The CDR3 totals 15 residues. Germline V gives CDR1 SNHLY, CDR2 FYNNEI. Full variable domain (rest looked up from reference TRBV2 and TRBJ2-5): EPEVTQTPSHQVTQMGQEVILRCVPISNHLYFYWYRQILGQKVEFLVSFYNNEISEKSEIFDDQFSVERPDGSNFTLKIRSTKLEDSAMYFCAGTRGRGGKETQYFGPGTRLLVL.

The chain carries TRBV3-1 (or the pseudogene TRBV3-2) and TRBJ1-2; tentatively, D is TRBD1 (5 bases). The CDR3 has 14 amino acids. V was pared by 4 bases and J by 8 bases, with 17 bases between. From germline, CDR1 is LGHDT and CDR2 YNNKEL (reference sequence). The CDR3 protein is CASSPLGGSGGYTF. The CDR3 DNA reads TGTGCCAGCAGCCCCCTCGGGGGATCAGGAGGCTACACCTTC.

V usage is TRBV2 and J usage is TRBJ1-6, with D possibly TRBD1 on 5 matching bases. The ends were cut back, 6 bases at V and 4 bases at J, with 7 bases in the middle. This CDR3 is built from 13 residues. CDR1 is SNHLY, CDR2 FYNNEI, per germline. CDR3 amino acids: CASRQAYNSPLHF. The CDR3 region has the DNA TGTGCCAGCAGACAGGCTTATAATTCACCCCTCCACTTT.

The chain employs TRBV5-1 and TRBJ2-3, with 7 bases fitting TRBD2. The CDR3 is 14 amino acids. In germline, CDR1 is SGHRS, CDR2 YFSETQ. The V gene end was trimmed by 3 bases and the J gene end by 0 bases; junction bases not matched to a gene: 1. CDR3 in amino acids: CASSSGGSTDTQYF. CDR3 DNA sequence: TGCGCCAGCAGCTCGGGGGGAAGCACAGATACGCAGTATTTT.

J is TRBJ1-3 and V is TRBV19; D not certain. Per the germline V gene, CDR1 is LNHDA and CDR2 is SQIVND (reference sequence). This CDR3 contains 13 residues. V was cut by 6 bases and J by 9 bases, with 15 bases left in between. In DNA, the CDR3 is TGTGCCAGTAGAGGGCCGTGGGGAGGCACCATATATTTT. It specifies CASRGPWGGTIYF.

As concerns this clone: Other DNA sequences within the sample encode an identical CDR3. This sequence joins TRBV5-1 and TRBJ2-7; 10 bases are a match to TRBD2. The CDR3 is made up of 14 amino acids. Germline V gene lookup returns CDR1 SGHRS and CDR2 YFSETQ. The J segment lost 2 bases and the V segment lost 2 bases, leaving 1 base of the junction unmatched. The CDR3 region is CASSLAGGPYEQYF. The CDR3 DNA sequence: TGCGCCAGCAGCTTAGCGGGGGGGCCCTACGAGCAGTACTTC.

The chain recombines TRBV3-1 (or the pseudogene TRBV3-2) with TRBJ1-5; TRBD1 matches 7 bases. V lost 2 bases, J lost 6 bases, and 7 bases stayed unmatched. The CDR3 contains 15 residues. The germline V gene encodes CDR1 LGHDT and CDR2 YNNKEL (reference sequence). For the CDR3, the DNA is TGTGCCAGCAGCCAACAGGGGGAGGTGAGTCAGCCCCAGCATTTT. It is translated as CASSQQGEVSQPQHF.

On this clone: Other DNA sequences from this sample encode an identical CDR3 as well. The rearrangement joins TRBV10-2 to TRBJ1-3, with a possible D match to TRBD1 (5 bases). The V gene lost 6 bases and the J gene lost 4 bases, with 10 bases spanning the gap. Germline assignment: CDR1 WSHSY and CDR2 SAAADI. The CDR3 has 13 residues. DNA of the CDR3: TGCGCCAGCAGCCGCCAGGGAGGAAACACCATATATTTT. The encoded protein is CASSRQGGNTIYF.

The rearrangement links TRBV7-2 to TRBJ1-2; TRBD1 agrees at 8 bases. CDR1 is SGHTA and CDR2 is FQGNSA in the germline V gene. This CDR3 is built from 14 residues. V gave up 5 bases and J gave up 8 bases; unmatched junction bases: 10. CDR3 sequence: CASSPKTGGKGYTF. Written as DNA, the CDR3 is TGTGCCAGCAGCCCCAAAACAGGGGGGAAGGGCTACACCTTC.

The chain couples TRBV19 to TRBJ2-1, with a possible D match to TRBD2 (5 bases). V shed 3 bases and J shed 10 bases, with 10 bases lying between them. The CDR3 is made up of 12 amino acids. From germline, CDR1 is LNHDA and CDR2 SQIVND (reference sequence). CDR3 DNA: TGTGCCAGTAGTATCTCGGGATACGAGCAGTTCTTC. Its protein is CASSISGYEQFF.

The V and J genes are TRBV7-2 and TRBJ2-2; perhaps TRBD2 as D (6 bases). Germline CDR1 reads SGHTA; CDR2 reads FQGNSA. Trimming removed 5 bases at V and 7 bases at J, with 14 bases between. CDR3 length: 14 residues. The CDR3 protein is CASSLRKGGGELFF. The CDR3 DNA sequence: TGTGCCAGCAGCCTCCGGAAGGGAGGCGGGGAGCTGTTTTTT.

The gene calls are TRBV5-1 and TRBJ2-1; the D gene is possibly TRBD2 (7 bases). Germline V CDR1 and CDR2: SGHRS, YFSETQ. The CDR3 length is 20 residues. Trimming took off 1 base at V and 0 bases at J, with 23 bases between the two ends. The chain's CDR3 is CASSLLGPIGRGDSYNEQFF. The CDR3 DNA sequence: TGCGCCAGCAGCTTGTTGGGACCCATTGGGAGGGGGGACTCCTACAATGAGCAGTTCTTC.

J is TRBJ1-5 and V is TRBV3-1 (or the pseudogene TRBV3-2), with D perhaps TRBD1 (5 bases). The V end was cut by 1 base, the J end by 7 bases, with 11 bases between. The CDR3 runs 14 residues. Germline CDR1 and CDR2: LGHDT and YNNKEL (reference sequence). Here the CDR3 DNA reads TGTGCCAGCAGCCAAGGCCCAGGGTGGCAGCCCCAGCATTTT. Residues: CASSQGPGWQPQHF.

This sequence joins TRBV30 and TRBJ1-2, with a tentative D call TRBD1 (6 bases). The CDR3 length is 14 residues. The V gene lost 4 bases and the J gene lost 4 bases, with 16 bases spanning the gap. CDR1 and CDR2 (germline): GTSNPN, SVGIG (reference sequence). The CDR3 bases are TGTGCCTGGATGAAGGCAGGGACATCCTATGGCTACACCTTC. Translation: CAWMKAGTSYGYTF.

Only a few counts were recorded for this clone. This rearrangement joins TRBV4-2 to TRBJ1-6; TRBD1 is a possible D gene (5 bases). V dropped 4 bases and J dropped 6 bases, with 10 bases sitting between them. CDR3 length: 14 amino acids. Per germline, CDR1 LGHNA and CDR2 YNFKEQ. The CDR3 protein is CASSPRRGNSPLHF. The CDR3 DNA sequence: TGTGCCAGCAGCCCTAGAAGGGGTAATTCACCCCTCCACTTT.